This T cell receptor (beta chain) was identified during a study of cytomegalovirus exposure and HLA in healthy donors. Study results and caveats: CMV serostatus alone was available as immune exposure information. Analyses of presence/absence relied on an assumption of roughly uniform sequencing depth across donors.

A remark on this clone: Its specificity is unknown.

The PCR employed 60 Vbeta primers together with 13 Jbeta primers. TCRdb keeps only in-frame clones here, not all; method: immunoSEQ multiplex PCR. The sample contains around 85,000 clones, 80% of which appear only once. The clonotype was recovered from a man younger than 40 in good health and CMV-seronegative. Sequenced: PBMCs.

For the CDR3, the DNA is TGCGCCAGCAGCTTGGCCGACTCCTATGGCTACACCTTC. Translating it yields CASSLADSYGYTF. This chain links TRBV5-1 with TRBJ1-2, with D uncertain. Trimming cost V 0 bases and J 4 bases, with 7 bases left between them. This CDR3 region has 13 residues. Per the germline V gene, CDR1 is SGHRS and CDR2 is YFSETQ.